The sequence of this T cell receptor (beta chain) was determined in a study of shared clonotypes between healthy human individuals. A remark on this clone: Its antigen is unidentified.

From germline, CDR1 is MDHEN and CDR2 SYDVKM. Losses at the gene ends were 4 bases for V and 2 bases for J; bases not matched to a gene: 8. CDR3 length equals 16 residues. Several immunoSEQ 96-well plates shared each subset's DNA, each plate a replicate. The authors loaded 200 ng DNA, roughly 33,000 T cell genomes, into sorted-subset replicate PCRs. Only in-frame clones appear in the TCRdb table, and some are missing; sequencing was by immunoSEQ multiplex PCR. Of 730,000 or so clones listed, about two thirds are singletons. General study findings and limits: The sharing of 5% to 6.5% of naive CD4 clonotypes was seen across several donors. Shared clonotypes across all four donors exceeded non-shared ones in generation probability.

The chain joins TRBV28 to TRBJ2-3, with 8 positions matching TRBD2. The sample comprised memory CD4+ T cells sorted from blood. Subset meaning: CD45RA-negative fraction. This TCR derives from a woman in her 30s in good health. The CDR3 nucleotides read TGTGCCAGCAGTTGGGTTATCGGACTAGCCACAGATACGCAGTATTTT. This codes for CASSWVIGLATDTQYF.